Listed below are T cell receptor beta chains from one sample, sequenced in a study. Using its own MiXCR run on the RT-PCR reads, TCRdb lists one record per CDR3 protein. The top ten clones hold 3.6% of a sample with about 700,000 distinct CDR3 sequences, 14% of them seen once. Specimen: memory CD4+ T cells from blood. The receptors shown here come from a female donor in good health, serving as a healthy control. CDR3s include the opening cysteine and the closing phenylalanine or tryptophan. D genes are given only for firm matches. Clone size is shown for a subset of rows, as once, few, many or a class of expanded clone.

abundance: many
d_gene: TRBD2
j_gene: TRBJ2-7
v_gene: TRBV20-1
CDR3nt: TGCAGTGCTAGAGATCAGCGGGGGGACTCCTCCTACGAGCAGTACTTC
CDR3aa: CSARDQRGDSSYEQYF

abundance: few
d_gene: TRBD1
j_gene: TRBJ2-1
v_gene: TRBV12-3/TRBV12-4
CDR3nt: TGTGCCAGCAGGGCAACAGGGGTGAATGAGCAGTTCTTC
CDR3aa: CASRATGVNEQFF

abundance: many
d_gene: TRBD1
j_gene: TRBJ2-1
v_gene: TRBV4-3
CDR3nt: TGCGCCAGCAGCCAAGATGAGGGGGCAACCTCCTACAATGAGCAGTTCTTC
CDR3aa: CASSQDEGATSYNEQFF

abundance: -
d_gene: -
j_gene: TRBJ2-1
v_gene: TRBV6-6
CDR3nt: TGTGCCAGCAGCCAGGGGACTGCCGGGCTTCGGAATGAGCAGTTCTTC
CDR3aa: CASSQGTAGLRNEQFF

abundance: once
d_gene: TRBD1
j_gene: TRBJ1-2
v_gene: TRBV20-1
CDR3nt: TGCAGTGCTAGAGACGTCCCGGGACAGGGCAAGAAAGGCTACACCTTC
CDR3aa: CSARDVPGQGKKGYTF

abundance: many
d_gene: -
j_gene: TRBJ2-5
v_gene: TRBV18
CDR3nt: TGTGCCAGCTCACCACGACCTACAGAGACCCAGTACTTC
CDR3aa: CASSPRPTETQYF

abundance: many
d_gene: TRBD2
j_gene: TRBJ2-1
v_gene: TRBV7-8
CDR3nt: TGTGCCAGCAGCTTGGGACTAGCGGGGGACAATGAGCAGTTCTTC
CDR3aa: CASSLGLAGDNEQFF

abundance: -
d_gene: TRBD1
j_gene: TRBJ1-4
v_gene: TRBV15
CDR3nt: TGTGCCACCAGCAGACAGGGGGGACCTTATGAAAAACTGTTTTTT
CDR3aa: CATSRQGGPYEKLFF

abundance: -
d_gene: TRBD2
j_gene: TRBJ2-1
v_gene: TRBV24-1
CDR3nt: TGTGCCACCAGTGATCAGACTAGCGGGAGGAGGAATGAGCAGTTCTTC
CDR3aa: CATSDQTSGRRNEQFF

abundance: few
d_gene: -
j_gene: TRBJ1-1
v_gene: TRBV5-1
CDR3nt: TGCGCCAGCAGCTTGGCGGGACAAAACACTGAAGCTTTCTTT
CDR3aa: CASSLAGQNTEAFF